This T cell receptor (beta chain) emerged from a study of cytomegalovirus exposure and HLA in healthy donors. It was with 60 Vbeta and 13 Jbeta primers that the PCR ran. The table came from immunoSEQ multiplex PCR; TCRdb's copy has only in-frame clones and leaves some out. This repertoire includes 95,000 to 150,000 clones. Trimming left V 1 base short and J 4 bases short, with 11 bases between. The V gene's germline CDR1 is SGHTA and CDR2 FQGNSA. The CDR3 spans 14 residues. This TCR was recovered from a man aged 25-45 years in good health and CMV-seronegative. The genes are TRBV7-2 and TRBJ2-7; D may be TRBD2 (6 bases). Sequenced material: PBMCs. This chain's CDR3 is CASSLGSGLYEQYF. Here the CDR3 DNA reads TGTGCCAGCAGCTTAGGAAGCGGGCTGTACGAGCAGTACTTC.